The 4 T cell receptor beta chains reported below all come from one sample, sequenced in a study of blood T cell repertoires in COVID-19. Using immunoSEQ multiplex PCR, the repertoire was profiled, and TCRdb retains in-frame clones only, with some absent. The repertoire holds around 200,000 clones, roughly 80% seen once, with roughly 5% in the top ten. The sample comprised peripheral blood. These receptor sequences come from a human donor in a cohort sampled during active COVID-19.

The rearrangement uses TRBV6-2 or TRBV6-3 and TRBJ2-2, with D perhaps TRBD2 (5 bases). CDR1 and CDR2 from the germline V gene are MNHEY and SVGEGT. The V end was cut by 4 bases, the J end by 4 bases, with 10 bases between. The CDR3 sequence is 14 residues long. In DNA form, the CDR3 reads TGTGCCAGCAGTTCCACTAGGAGCACCGGGGAGCTGTTTTTT. It codes for CASSSTRSTGELFF.

This clone occurred many times. V gene TRBV5-1 combines with J gene TRBJ2-5; 8 bases are a match to TRBD2. Germline V lookup: CDR1 SGHRS, CDR2 YFSETQ. J gave up 1 base and V 4 bases, and 9 bases lay outside the gene matches. The CDR3 is 16 residues long. The chain's CDR3 is CASSPLAGRFQETQYF. The CDR3 DNA sequence: TGCGCCAGCAGCCCCCTAGCGGGCCGCTTCCAAGAGACCCAGTACTTC. Supplemented by reference TRBV5-1 and TRBJ2-5, the full variable domain reads KAGVTQTPRYLIKTRGQQVTLSCSPISGHRSVSWYQQTPGQGLQFLFEYFSETQRNKGNFPGRFSGRQFSNSRSEMNVSTLELGDSALYLCASSPLAGRFQETQYFGPGTRLLVL.

The J gene is TRBJ2-5, the V gene TRBV7-9; no firm D call. The CDR3 contains 11 residues. The ends were cut back, 5 bases at V and 2 bases at J, with 3 bases in the middle. CDR1 and CDR2 from the germline V gene are SEHNR and FQNEAQ (reference sequence). The CDR3 coding sequence is TGTGCCAGCAGCGTACAAGAGACCCAGTACTTC. Translated, it gives CASSVQETQYF.

The chain employs TRBV15 and TRBJ1-5; a possible D gene is TRBD1 (5 bases). Germline CDR1 and CDR2: LNHNV and YYDKDF (reference sequence). V gave up 1 base and J gave up 7 bases, with 11 bases separating them. The CDR3 runs to 14 residues. This chain's CDR3 is CATSRGWGRQPQHF. The CDR3 region has the DNA TGTGCCACCAGCAGAGGGTGGGGCCGACAGCCCCAGCATTTT.